The clone carrying this T cell receptor beta chain was detected ten times or more. This sample is part of a study of T-cell reconstitution after alpha-beta-depleted transplantation in children. The CDR3 runs 15 residues. V was pared by 6 bases and J by 0 bases, with 4 bases of the junction left unmatched. Germline V gives CDR1 SNHLY, CDR2 FYNNEI. Unique molecular identifiers tagged the TCRbeta library. Using its own MiXCR run on the PCR reads, TCRdb lists one record per CDR3 protein. The data show about 110,000 distinct CDR3 sequences, over 9% seen once. The chain links TRBV2 to TRBJ1-5; 8 nucleotides agree with TRBD1. This TCR was recovered from a human donor who donated a stem cell graft to a child with acute lymphoblastic leukemia. The input for sequencing was PBMCs from the stem cell graft donor, taken from the stem cell graft. CDR3 region: CASRGQGSSNQPQHF. The CDR3 coding sequence is TGTGCCAGCAGAGGACAGGGTTCTAGCAATCAGCCCCAGCATTTT. Together with reference TRBV2 and TRBJ1-5, the CDR3 gives the full variable domain: EPEVTQTPSHQVTQMGQEVILRCVPISNHLYFYWYRQILGQKVEFLVSFYNNEISEKSEIFDDQFSVERPDGSNFTLKIRSTKLEDSAMYFCASRGQGSSNQPQHFGDGTRLSIL.